The entry below describes one T cell receptor (beta chain). Its antigen is unidentified. Trimming shortened V by 8 bases and J by 5 bases, and 17 bases separated the two germline ends. CDR1 and CDR2 (germline): SGHTA, FQGNSA. The CDR3 is 14 amino acids. For the second PCR, which ran for roughly 7 to 11 cycles, a sample-barcoded 5' primer and a J-beta primer mix were used. CDR3-containing paired-end reads numbered at least 2.5 million in each sample. TCRdb re-derived calls from the 5' RACE reads in MiXCR, one entry per CDR3 protein. This sample has roughly 2 million distinct CDR3 sequences, with about 50% found just once. Donation came from healthy Caucasian individuals in Russia who were aged about 6 to 95. The data stem from a study of blood T cells in healthy people across ages. Notes on the study in general: Measured against age, TCR beta diversity per million T cells decreased in a roughly linear manner. Investigators treated diversity estimates from one million T cells as underestimates.

The sample comprised blood. The TCR was taken from a woman between 40 and 50 years old in good health. V usage is TRBV7-2 and J usage is TRBJ2-3; D could derive from TRBD1 or TRBD2 (7 bases each). CDR3 nucleotides: TGTGCCAGCGGGGGGAGGGGGCCGGGAGATACGCAGTATTTT. It yields the protein CASGGRGPGDTQYF.